What follows describes a single T cell receptor (beta chain). This table comes from immunoSEQ multiplex PCR, and its TCRdb copy is limited to in-frame clones, with some not included. The repertoire holds around 54,000 clones, with approximately 93% as singletons. V dropped 3 bases and J dropped 0 bases, with 9 bases sitting between them. From germline, CDR1 is DFQATT and CDR2 SNEGSKA (reference sequence). The CDR3 has 14 amino acids. The source of this sequence is a man aged 35 to 55 with rheumatoid arthritis. V is TRBV20-1 and J is TRBJ2-4; D possibly corresponds to TRBD1 (5 bases). Sequenced sample: PBMCs. The CDR3 spells CSASKGLAKNIQYF. DNA for the CDR3: TGCAGTGCTAGTAAGGGGCTAGCCAAAAACATTCAGTACTTC.